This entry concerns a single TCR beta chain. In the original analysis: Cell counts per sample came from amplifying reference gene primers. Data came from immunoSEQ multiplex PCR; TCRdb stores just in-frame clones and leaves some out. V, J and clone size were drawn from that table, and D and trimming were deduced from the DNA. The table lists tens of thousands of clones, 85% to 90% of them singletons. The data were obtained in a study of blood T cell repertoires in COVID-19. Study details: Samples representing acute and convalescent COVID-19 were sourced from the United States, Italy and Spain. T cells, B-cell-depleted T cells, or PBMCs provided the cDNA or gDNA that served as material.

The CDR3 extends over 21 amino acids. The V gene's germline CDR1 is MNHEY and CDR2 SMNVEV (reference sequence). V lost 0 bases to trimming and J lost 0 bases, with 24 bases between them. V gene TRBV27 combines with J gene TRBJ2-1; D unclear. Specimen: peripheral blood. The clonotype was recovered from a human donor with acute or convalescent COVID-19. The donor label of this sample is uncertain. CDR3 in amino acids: CASSLSRIQSEAVSSYNEQFF. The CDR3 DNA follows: TGTGCCAGCAGTTTATCCCGGATCCAGTCAGAGGCGGTTTCCTCCTACAATGAGCAGTTCTTC.